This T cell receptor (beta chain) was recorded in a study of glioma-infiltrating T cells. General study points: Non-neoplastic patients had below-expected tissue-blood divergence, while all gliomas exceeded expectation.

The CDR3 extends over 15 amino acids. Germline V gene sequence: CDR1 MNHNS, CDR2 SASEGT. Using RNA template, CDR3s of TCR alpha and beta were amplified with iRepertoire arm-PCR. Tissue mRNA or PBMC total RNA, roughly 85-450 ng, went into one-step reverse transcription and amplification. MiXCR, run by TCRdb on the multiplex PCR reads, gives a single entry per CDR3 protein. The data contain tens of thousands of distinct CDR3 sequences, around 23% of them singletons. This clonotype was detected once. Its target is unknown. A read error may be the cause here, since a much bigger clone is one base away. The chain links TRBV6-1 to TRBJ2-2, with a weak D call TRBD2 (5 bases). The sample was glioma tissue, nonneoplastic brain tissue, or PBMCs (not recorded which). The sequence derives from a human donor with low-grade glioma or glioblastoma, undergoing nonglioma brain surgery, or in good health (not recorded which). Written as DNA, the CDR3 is TGTGCCAGCAGTCCGGCCCGCGGCGGCACCGGGGATCTGTTTTTT. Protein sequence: CASSPARGGTGDLFF.